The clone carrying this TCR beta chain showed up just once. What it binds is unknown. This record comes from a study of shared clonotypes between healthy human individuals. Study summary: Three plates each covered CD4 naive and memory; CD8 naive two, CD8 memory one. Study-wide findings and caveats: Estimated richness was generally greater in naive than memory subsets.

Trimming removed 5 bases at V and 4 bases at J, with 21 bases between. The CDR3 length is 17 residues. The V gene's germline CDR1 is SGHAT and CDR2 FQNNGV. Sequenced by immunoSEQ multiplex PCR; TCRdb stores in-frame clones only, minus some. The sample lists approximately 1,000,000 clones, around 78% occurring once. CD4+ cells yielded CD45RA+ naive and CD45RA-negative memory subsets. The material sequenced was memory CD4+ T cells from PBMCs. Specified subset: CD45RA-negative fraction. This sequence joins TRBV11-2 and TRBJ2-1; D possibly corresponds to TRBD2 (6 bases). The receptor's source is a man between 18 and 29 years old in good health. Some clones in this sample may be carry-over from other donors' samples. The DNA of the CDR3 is TGTGCCAGCAGCCTACCCGGGGGTAGCGGCAGATACAATGAGCAGTTCTTC. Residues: CASSLPGGSGRYNEQFF.